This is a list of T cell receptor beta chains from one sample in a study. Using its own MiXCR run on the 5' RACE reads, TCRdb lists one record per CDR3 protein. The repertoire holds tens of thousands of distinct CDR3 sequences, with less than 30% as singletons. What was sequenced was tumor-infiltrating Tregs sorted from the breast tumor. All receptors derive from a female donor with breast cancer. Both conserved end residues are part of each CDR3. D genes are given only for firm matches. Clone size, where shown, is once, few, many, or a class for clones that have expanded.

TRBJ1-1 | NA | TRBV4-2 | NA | TGTGCCAGCAGCGCGGGGGGTCCTAAAAACACTGAAGCTTTCTTT | CASSAGGPKNTEAFF
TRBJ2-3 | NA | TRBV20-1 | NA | TGCAGTGCTAGGGTGGGGGCAGGGACAGATACGCAGTATTTT | CSARVGAGTDTQYF
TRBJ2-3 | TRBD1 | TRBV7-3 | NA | TGTGCCAGCAGCCGGGACAGGGGGCACACAGATACGCAGTATTTT | CASSRDRGHTDTQYF
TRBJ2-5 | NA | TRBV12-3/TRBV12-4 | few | TGTGCCAGCAGTTTATTTTCCAAACAAGAGACCCAGTACTTC | CASSLFSKQETQYF
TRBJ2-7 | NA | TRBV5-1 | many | TGCGCCAGCAGCTTGGCACCTGGGCCCTACGAGCAGTACTTC | CASSLAPGPYEQYF
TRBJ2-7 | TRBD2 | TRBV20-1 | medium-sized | TGCAGTGCTCCGGGACTAGCGGGGGGCCCCCTCGAGCAGTACTTC | CSAPGLAGGPLEQYF
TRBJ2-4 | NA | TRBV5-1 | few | TGCGCCAGCAGCCCCCTCTCGGGACTAGCCAAAAACATTCAGTACTTC | CASSPLSGLAKNIQYF
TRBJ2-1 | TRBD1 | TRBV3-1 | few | TGTGCCAGCAGCCCCACCCGGGACAGCTACAATGAGCAGTTCTTC | CASSPTRDSYNEQFF
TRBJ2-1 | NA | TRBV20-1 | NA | TGCAGTGCCACCCAGGAGCAGTTCTTC | CSATQEQFF
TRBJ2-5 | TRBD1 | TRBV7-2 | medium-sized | TGTGCCAGCAGCTTATTCCCCAGGGGGAGTGGGGAGACCCAGTACTTC | CASSLFPRGSGETQYF
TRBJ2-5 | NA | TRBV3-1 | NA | TGTGCCAGCAGCCAATTTCGTGATGAGACCCAGTACTTC | CASSQFRDETQYF
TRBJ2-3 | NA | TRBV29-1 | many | TGCAGCGCCGATAGGTTCGATACGCAGTATTTT | CSADRFDTQYF
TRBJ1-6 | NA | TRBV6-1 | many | TGTGCCAGCAGTGATATGAGATCACCCCTCCACTTT | CASSDMRSPLHF
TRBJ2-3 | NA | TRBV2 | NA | TGTGCCAGCAGCCCCCAGGGGTTCAGCACAGATACGCAGTATTTT | CASSPQGFSTDTQYF
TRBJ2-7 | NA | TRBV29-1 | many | TGCAGCGTTGAATCGCCAGTCTACGAGCAGTACTTC | CSVESPVYEQYF
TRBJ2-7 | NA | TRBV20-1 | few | TGCAGTGCTACAGGGAATGCCTACGAGCAGTACTTC | CSATGNAYEQYF
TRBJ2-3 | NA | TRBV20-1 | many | TGCAGTGCCCCGGACAGACTCAGGGGCACAGATACGCAGTATTTT | CSAPDRLRGTDTQYF
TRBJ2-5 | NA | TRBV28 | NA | TGTGCCAGCACGTCGGGGGGCGGGGAGACCCAGTACTTC | CASTSGGGETQYF
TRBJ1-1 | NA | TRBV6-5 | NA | TGTGCCAGCAGTTACTCGGGAAACATGAACACTGAAGCTTTCTTT | CASSYSGNMNTEAFF
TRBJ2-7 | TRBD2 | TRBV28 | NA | TGTGCCAGCGGATCCCTAGCGGGTGCCTACGAGCAGTACTTC | CASGSLAGAYEQYF
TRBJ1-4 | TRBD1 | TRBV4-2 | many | TGTGCCAGCAGCCCTTACCCGGGACAGGATGAAAAACTGTTTTTT | CASSPYPGQDEKLFF
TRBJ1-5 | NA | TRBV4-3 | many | TGCGCCAGCAGCCGAGCTAGGATGCGGGGCTGGCAGCCCCAGCATTTT | CASSRARMRGWQPQHF
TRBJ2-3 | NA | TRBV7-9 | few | TGTGCCAGCAGCTTTGGGGAGGCAGATACGCAGTATTTT | CASSFGEADTQYF
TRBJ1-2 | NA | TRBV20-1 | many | TGCAGTGCTCCGGGGTACTATGGCTACACCTTC | CSAPGYYGYTF
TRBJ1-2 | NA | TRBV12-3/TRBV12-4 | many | TGTGCCAGCAGTTTAGGGACAAACTATGGCTACACCTTC | CASSLGTNYGYTF
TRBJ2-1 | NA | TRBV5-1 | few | TGCGCCAGCAGCTTGGTACAGCAGAGATACAATGAGCAGTTCTTC | CASSLVQQRYNEQFF
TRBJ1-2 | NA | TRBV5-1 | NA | TGCGCCAGCAGCTCCCAGACACTTGACTATGGCTACACCTTC | CASSSQTLDYGYTF
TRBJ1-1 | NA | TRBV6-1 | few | TGTGCCAGCAGCACCGTTGTGACCACTGAAGCTTTCTTT | CASSTVVTTEAFF
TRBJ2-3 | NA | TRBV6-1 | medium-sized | TGTGCCAGCAGTGTCGGGGGCGATACGCAGTATTTT | CASSVGGDTQYF
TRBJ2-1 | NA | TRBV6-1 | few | TGTGCCAGCACCCTAAACCGGGGTCCTGGTGAGCAGTTCTTC | CASTLNRGPGEQFF
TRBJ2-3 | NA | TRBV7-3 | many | TGTGCCAGCAGCTTAATACATGGGGGAGTACAAGATACGCAGTATTTT | CASSLIHGGVQDTQYF
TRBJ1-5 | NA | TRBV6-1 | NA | TGTGCCAGCAGTGAAGCGGCAGGGTGGAATCAGCCCCAGCATTTT | CASSEAAGWNQPQHF
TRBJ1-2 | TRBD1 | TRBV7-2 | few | TGTGCCAGCAGCCTTAACAGGGGGCGGGATGGCTACACCTTC | CASSLNRGRDGYTF
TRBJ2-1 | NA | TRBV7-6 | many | TGTGCCAGCAGCTTAGCGACGGGGAATTACAATGAGCAGTTCTTC | CASSLATGNYNEQFF
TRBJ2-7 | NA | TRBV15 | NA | TGTGCCACCGCCCAAGGGACGGACGAGCAGTACTTC | CATAQGTDEQYF
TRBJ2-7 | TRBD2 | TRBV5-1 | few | TGCGCCAGCAGCGGAGCGGGAGATTACGAGCAGTACTTC | CASSGAGDYEQYF
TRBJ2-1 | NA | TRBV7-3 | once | TGTGCCAGCAGCTTAGTGCGTGGTGGGAACAATGAGCAGTTCTTC | CASSLVRGGNNEQFF
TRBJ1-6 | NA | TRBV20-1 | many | TGCAGTGCTAGAGGGCGGGGTAGTAGCTCCTATAATTCACCCCTCCACTTT | CSARGRGSSSYNSPLHF
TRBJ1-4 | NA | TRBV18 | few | TGTGCCAGCTCACCCAGTTCAGCAACTAATGAAAAACTGTTTTTT | CASSPSSATNEKLFF
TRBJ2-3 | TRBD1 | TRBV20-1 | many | TGCACCGTGTTTGGGGGACAGGGGGCGAGAGATACGCAGTATTTT | CTVFGGQGARDTQYF
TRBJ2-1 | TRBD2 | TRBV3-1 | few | TGTGCCAGCAGCCAAGGGCTAGCGGGCAATGAGCAGTTCTTC | CASSQGLAGNEQFF
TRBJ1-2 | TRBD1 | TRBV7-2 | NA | TGTGCCAGCAGCTTACAGGGGGCGCCTAACTATGACTACACCTTC | CASSLQGAPNYDYTF
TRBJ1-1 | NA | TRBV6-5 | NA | TGTGCCAGCAGGCCCTTATTAGGGACCCTGGACACTGAAGCTTTCTTT | CASRPLLGTLDTEAFF
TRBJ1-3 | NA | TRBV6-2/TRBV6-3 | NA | TGTGCCAGCAAAACGAGCTCTGGAAACACCATATATTTT | CASKTSSGNTIYF
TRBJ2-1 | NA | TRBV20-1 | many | TGCAGTGTACCGAGCGGATACTACAATGAGCAGTTCTTC | CSVPSGYYNEQFF
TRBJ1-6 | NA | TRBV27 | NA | TGTGCCAGCAGTTTAACCGGTCAAGGTTCACCCCTCCACTTT | CASSLTGQGSPLHF
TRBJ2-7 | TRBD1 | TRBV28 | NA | TGTGCCAGCAGGCCCGGGACAGTCTCCTACGAGCAGTACTTC | CASRPGTVSYEQYF
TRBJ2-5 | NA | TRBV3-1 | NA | TGTGCCAGCAGCCAGGGCGGAGCGTGGATTGGGACCCAGTACTTC | CASSQGGAWIGTQYF
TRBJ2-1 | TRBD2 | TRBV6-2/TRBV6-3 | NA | TGTGCCGGCAGTTACTCGGGACTAGCGGGAGGACGGGAGCAGTTCTTC | CAGSYSGLAGGREQFF
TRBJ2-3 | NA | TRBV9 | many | TGTGCCAGCAGCGTGCTAAACACAGATACGCAGTATTTT | CASSVLNTDTQYF
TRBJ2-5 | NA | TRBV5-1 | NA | TGCGCCAGCAGCTTGAGAAACCAAGAGACCCAGTACTTC | CASSLRNQETQYF
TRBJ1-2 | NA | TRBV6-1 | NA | TGTGCCAGCAGTGAAAATGGGGCTAACTATGGCTACACCTTC | CASSENGANYGYTF
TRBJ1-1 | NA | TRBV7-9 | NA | TGTGCCAGCAGCTTAGCAGGGTTGTCTGAAGCTTTCTTT | CASSLAGLSEAFF
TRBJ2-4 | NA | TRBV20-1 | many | TGCAGTGCTAGTCACCGGGACGGCCGCCCCAAAAACATTCAGTACTTC | CSASHRDGRPKNIQYF
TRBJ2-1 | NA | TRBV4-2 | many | TGTGCCAGCAGCCAAGACGGACCCGACAATGAGCAGTTCTTC | CASSQDGPDNEQFF
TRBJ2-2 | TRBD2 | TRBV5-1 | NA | TGCGCCAGCAGCCACAGGACTAGCGGGGAGACCGGGGAGCTGTTTTTT | CASSHRTSGETGELFF
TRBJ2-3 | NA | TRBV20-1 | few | TGCAGTTCAACGGAGAGCACAGATACGCAGTACTTT | CSSTESTDTQYF
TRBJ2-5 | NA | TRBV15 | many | TGTGCCACCAGCGGGGGGGCGGTGGAGACCCAGTACTTC | CATSGGAVETQYF
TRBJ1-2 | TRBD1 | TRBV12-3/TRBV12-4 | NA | TGTGCCAGCACCGTGGGACAGGGCTATGGCTACACCTTC | CASTVGQGYGYTF
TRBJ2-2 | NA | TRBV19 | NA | TGTGCCAGTACCTTAACAGCGTACACCGGGGAGCCGTTTTTT | CASTLTAYTGEPFF